This T cell receptor beta chain was captured in a study of sequential checkpoint blockade in melanoma. Study context: Under 25 patients had matched tumor biopsies before treatment and at week 13 after nivolumab or ipilimumab alone.

As for treatment: randomized to nivolumab then ipilimumab (arm A) or the reverse (arm B). The repertoire was sequenced with immunoSEQ multiplex PCR; TCRdb's copy has only in-frame clones and lacks some. The repertoire has 2,500 to 4,000 clones, 16% of them found once; the top ten carry 23%. Trimming stripped 3 bases from V and 4 bases from J, with 10 bases between. Germline values: CDR1 MDHEN, CDR2 SYDVKM. The CDR3 has 14 amino acids. The sequence was collected from a human donor with melanoma. This sequence joins TRBV28 and TRBJ1-5, with D tentatively TRBD1 (5 bases). The sample here was tumor tissue (inferred from file names), taken from a patient given nivolumab and ipilimumab in sequence. The CDR3 DNA reads as TGTGCCAGCAGTTTGGGCGGGGGAAATCAGCCCCAGCATTTT. Translated, it gives CASSLGGGNQPQHF.